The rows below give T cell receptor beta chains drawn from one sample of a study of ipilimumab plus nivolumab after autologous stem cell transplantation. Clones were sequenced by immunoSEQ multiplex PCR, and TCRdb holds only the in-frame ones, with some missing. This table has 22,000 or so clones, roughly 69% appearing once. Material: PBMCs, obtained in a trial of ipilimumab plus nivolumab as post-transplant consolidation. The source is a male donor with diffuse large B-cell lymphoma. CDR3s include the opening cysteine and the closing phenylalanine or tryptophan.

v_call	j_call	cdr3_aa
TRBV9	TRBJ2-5	CASSLWTAPEETQYF
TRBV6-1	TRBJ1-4	CASSEVGRNEKLFF
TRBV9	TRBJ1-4	CASSNGRTNEKLFF
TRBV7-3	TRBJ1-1	CASSSDRYTEAFF
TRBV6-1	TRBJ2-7	CASKLAAQSSYEQYF
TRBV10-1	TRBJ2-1	CASSTGDEQFF
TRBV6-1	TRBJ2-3	CASSESLYVTQYF
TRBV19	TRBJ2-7	CASSTDSFEQYF
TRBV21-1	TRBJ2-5	CASSKEGGLRETQYF
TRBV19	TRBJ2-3	CASKKREGLDTQYF
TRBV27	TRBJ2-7	CASKDSTITYEQYF
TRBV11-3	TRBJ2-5	CASNLQGSETQYF
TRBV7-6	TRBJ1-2	CASSLGVEGGYGYTF
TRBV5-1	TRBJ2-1	CASSLGIGGLPYNEQFF
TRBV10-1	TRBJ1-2	CASSPRRGNAALYTF
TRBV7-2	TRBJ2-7	CASSSSPGRSYEQYF